This T cell receptor (beta chain) comes out of a study of Ad26.COV2.S vaccination and SARS-CoV-2 variants. The wider study: Ad26.COV2.S, an intramuscular injection, was given once or twice 56 days apart.

CDR3 length equals 13 residues. Germline-derived CDR1 and CDR2 are LNHDA and SQIVND (reference sequence). V dropped 4 bases and J dropped 1 base, with 7 bases sitting between them. General study points: There was reportedly substantial breadth in spike-specific CD8+ and CD4+ T cell responses after vaccination. The analyses of TCR breadth and depth may have understated the size of total T cell responses.

Assay used: immunoSEQ multiplex PCR; TCRdb lists only in-frame clones, some missing. The table lists about 500,000 clones, 80% to 90% of them singletons. To note about this clone: Its antigen is undetermined.

The treatment here: 15 to 20 received Ad26.COV2.S at low or high dose, single or two shots; a few received placebo; per-sample allocation not given. After the first vaccine or placebo injection, samples were drawn on day 63. The gene calls are TRBV19 and TRBJ2-5; D is unresolved. The sample was peripheral blood, taken in a trial of Ad26.COV2.S vaccine versus placebo. The receptor was isolated from a person aged 18 to 59 who received the Ad26.COV2.S COVID-19 vaccine or a placebo. DNA for the CDR3: TGTGCCAGTAGTACATGGCGCCAAGAGACCCAGTACTTC. Its translation is CASSTWRQETQYF.